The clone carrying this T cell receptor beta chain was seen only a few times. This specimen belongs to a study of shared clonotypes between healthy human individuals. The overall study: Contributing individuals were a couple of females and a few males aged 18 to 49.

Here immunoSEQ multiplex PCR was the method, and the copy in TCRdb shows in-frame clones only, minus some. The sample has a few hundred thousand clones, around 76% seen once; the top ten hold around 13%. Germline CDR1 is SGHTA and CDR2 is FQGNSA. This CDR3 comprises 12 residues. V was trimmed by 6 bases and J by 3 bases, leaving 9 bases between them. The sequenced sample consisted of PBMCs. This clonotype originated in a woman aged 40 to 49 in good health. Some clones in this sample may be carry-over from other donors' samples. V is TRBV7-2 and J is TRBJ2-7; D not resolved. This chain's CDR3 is CASRGRIYEQYF. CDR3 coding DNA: TGTGCCAGCAGAGGACGAATCTACGAGCAGTACTTC.